This TCR beta chain was sequenced during a study of T cell repertoires in cytomegalovirus infection. Background on the study: Both a matching HLA type and CMV infection were indicated by public TCR beta signatures.

TCRdb reprocessed the reads with MiXCR, giving one entry per CDR3 protein. The sample has fewer than 550,000 distinct CDR3 sequences; 16% are singletons. Points from the study as a whole: Adding up the frequency of public TCR beta families identified people who carried CMV plus the relevant HLA. Clonotype analysis showed dominance of the ex vivo response by HLA-C-restricted CMV-specific TCR beta clonotypes.

Notes on this clonotype: Its antigen is currently unknown.

V shed 5 bases, J shed 0 bases, and the junction held 5 bases outside the gene matches. The CDR3 is made up of 17 amino acids. Germline V gene lookup returns CDR1 SEHNR and CDR2 FQNEAQ (reference sequence). The chain employs TRBV7-9 and TRBJ1-3, with 12 bases aligning to TRBD1. The source material was CD8+ T cells from PBMCs. This sequence was found in a human donor in good health (CMV status not recorded). Some clones in this sample may be carry-over from other donors' samples. The CDR3 sequence is CASSRGQGASSGNTIYF. The CDR3 bases are TGTGCCAGCAGCAGGGGACAGGGGGCGAGCTCTGGAAACACCATATATTTT.